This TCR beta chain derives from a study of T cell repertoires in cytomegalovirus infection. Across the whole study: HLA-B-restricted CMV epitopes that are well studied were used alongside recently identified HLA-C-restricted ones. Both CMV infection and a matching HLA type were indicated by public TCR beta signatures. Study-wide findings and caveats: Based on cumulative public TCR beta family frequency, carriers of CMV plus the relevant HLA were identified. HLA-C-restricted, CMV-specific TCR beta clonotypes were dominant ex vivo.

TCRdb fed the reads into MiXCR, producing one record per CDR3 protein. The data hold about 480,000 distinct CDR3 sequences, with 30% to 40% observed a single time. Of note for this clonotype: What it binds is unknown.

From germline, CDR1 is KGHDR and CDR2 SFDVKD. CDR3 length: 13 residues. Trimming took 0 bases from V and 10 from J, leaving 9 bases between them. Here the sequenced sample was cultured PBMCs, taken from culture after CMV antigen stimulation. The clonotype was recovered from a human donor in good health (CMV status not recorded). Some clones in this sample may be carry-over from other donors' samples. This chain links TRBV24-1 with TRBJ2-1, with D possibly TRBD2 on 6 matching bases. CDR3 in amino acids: CATSDLWRGEQFF. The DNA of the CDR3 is TGTGCCACCAGTGATTTGTGGCGGGGAGAGCAGTTCTTC.